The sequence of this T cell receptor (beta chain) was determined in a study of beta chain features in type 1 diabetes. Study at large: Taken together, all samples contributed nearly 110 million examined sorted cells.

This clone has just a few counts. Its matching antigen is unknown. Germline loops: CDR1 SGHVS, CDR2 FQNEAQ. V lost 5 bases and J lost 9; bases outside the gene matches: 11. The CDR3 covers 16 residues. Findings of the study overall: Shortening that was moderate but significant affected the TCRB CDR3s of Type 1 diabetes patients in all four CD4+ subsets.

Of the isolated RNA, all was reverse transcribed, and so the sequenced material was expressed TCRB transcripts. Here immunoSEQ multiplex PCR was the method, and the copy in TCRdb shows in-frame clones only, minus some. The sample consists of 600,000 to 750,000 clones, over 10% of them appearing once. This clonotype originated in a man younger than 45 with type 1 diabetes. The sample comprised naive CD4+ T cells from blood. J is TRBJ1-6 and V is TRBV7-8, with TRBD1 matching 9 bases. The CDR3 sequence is CASSPLGTGRGSPLHF. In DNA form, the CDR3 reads TGTGCCAGCAGCCCACTCGGGACAGGGCGGGGTTCACCCCTCCACTTT. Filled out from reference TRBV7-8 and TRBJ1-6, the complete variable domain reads GAGVSQSPRYKVAKRGQDVALRCDPISGHVSLFWYQQALGQGPEFLTYFQNEAQLDKSGLPSDRFFAERPEGSVSTLKIQRTQQEDSAVYLCASSPLGTGRGSPLHFGNGTRLTVT.